The 26 T cell receptor beta chains below all came from one sample that was sequenced in a study of T cells in localized non-small cell lung cancer. Sequenced by immunoSEQ multiplex PCR; TCRdb stores in-frame clones only, minus some. The sample records under 150,000 clones, roughly 90% being singletons. The starting material was peripheral blood, obtained before any cancer treatment. Receptor source: a female donor older than 55 with stage I lung adenocarcinoma.

The CDR3 spells CASSVRYNEQFF. The CDR3 coding sequence is TGTGCCAGCAGCGTCAGATACAATGAGCAGTTCTTC. This chain uses TRBV7-8 with TRBJ2-1; D not resolved. The germline V and J ends were trimmed by 5 bases and 4 bases, with 6 bases remaining between them. The CDR3 extends over 12 amino acids. Germline V gives CDR1 SGHVS, CDR2 FQNEAQ.

This chain uses TRBV28 with TRBJ1-4, with TRBD1 identical over 11 bases. The germline gives CDR1 MDHEN, CDR2 SYDVKM. Losses at the gene ends were 6 bases for V and 8 bases for J; bases not matched to a gene: 8. The CDR3 has 15 amino acids. CDR3 DNA: TGTGCCAGCAGCAGCCCCGGGACAGGGGGAGAAAAACTGTTTTTT. It yields the protein CASSSPGTGGEKLFF.

The chain has TRBV19 and TRBJ2-7; 12 positions agree with TRBD2. The CDR3 consists of 18 residues. Trimming cost V 5 bases and J 2 bases; bases outside gene matches: 13. Germline V gives CDR1 LNHDA, CDR2 SQIVND (reference sequence). The chain's CDR3 is CASSGDRGLAGFTYEQYF. DNA of the CDR3: TGTGCCAGTAGTGGGGACCGAGGACTAGCGGGATTCACCTACGAGCAGTACTTC.

The chain links TRBV7-9 to TRBJ2-2; D not certain. This CDR3 contains 15 residues. Germline CDR1 reads SEHNR; CDR2 reads FQNEAQ (reference sequence). The V gene lost 4 bases and the J gene lost 0 bases, with 9 bases spanning the gap. As DNA, the CDR3 is TGTGCCAGCAGCTCTGGACGGTCGAACACCGGGGAGCTGTTTTTT. Translated: CASSSGRSNTGELFF.

The genes are TRBV5-4 and TRBJ2-5; 12 bases align to TRBD2. Germline V gives CDR1 SGHNT, CDR2 YYREEE (reference sequence). After removal of 5 bases from V and 3 bases from J, the junction contained 5 bases not matched to a gene. The CDR3 is made up of 15 amino acids. The CDR3 coding sequence is TGTGCCAGCAGTCCAGGACTAGCGGGGAAAGAGACCCAGTACTTC. This gives the protein CASSPGLAGKETQYF.

CDR3 sequence (DNA): TGTGCCATCGTGCGGCTATATGGCTACACCTTC. This translates into CAIVRLYGYTF. The rearrangement joins TRBV2 to TRBJ1-2; no reliable D call. V was cut by 10 bases and J by 5 bases, with 11 bases left in between. This CDR3 is 11 amino acids long. Germline CDR1 is SNHLY and CDR2 is FYNNEI.

This chain uses TRBV6-6 with TRBJ1-1; D uncertain. This CDR3 has 14 residues. V lost 4 bases and J 4 bases, leaving 13 bases between the germline ends. The germline V gene has CDR1 MNHNY and CDR2 SVGAGI (reference sequence). The CDR3 loop reads CASSSPDGSTEAFF. The CDR3 bases are TGTGCCAGCAGTTCCCCGGACGGGAGCACTGAAGCTTTCTTT.

The chain is built from TRBV20-1 and TRBJ1-1; possible D gene TRBD1, 5 bases. Trimming took off 6 bases at V and 5 bases at J, with 10 bases between the two ends. The length of the CDR3 is 11 residues. CDR1 and CDR2 (germline): DFQATT, SNEGSKA (reference sequence). The CDR3 here is CSASRGTEAFF. In DNA form, the CDR3 reads TGCAGTGCCTCCCGGGGGACTGAAGCTTTCTTT.

This chain uses TRBV28 with TRBJ1-5; a possible D gene is TRBD1 (5 bases). V lost 8 bases to trimming and J lost 4 bases, with 12 bases between them. CDR1 MDHEN and CDR2 SYDVKM come from the germline V gene. The length of the CDR3 is 13 residues. CDR3 DNA sequence: TGTGCCAGCCTAGGGGCGGAGAATCAGCCCCAGCATTTT. It is translated as CASLGAENQPQHF.

DNA for the CDR3: TGTGCCAGCAGCCCCCATACTAGCGGGATGAATGAGCAGTTCTTC. It specifies CASSPHTSGMNEQFF. The V and J genes are TRBV7-3 and TRBJ2-1; 10 bases line up with TRBD2. The CDR3 extends over 15 amino acids. Trimming at V came to 5 bases and at J to 7 bases, leaving 8 bases not matched to a gene. CDR1 and CDR2 (germline): SGHTA, FQGTGA.

This clone was recorded once. This sequence joins TRBV4-2 and TRBJ2-2; no clear D gene. V gave up 0 bases and J gave up 2 bases, with 16 bases separating them. CDR3 size: 18 residues. The germline V gene has CDR1 LGHNA and CDR2 YNFKEQ. The CDR3, as DNA: TGTGCCAGCAGCCAAGATGGCGTGACCCCGCTTAACACCGGGGAGCTGTTTTTT. It codes for CASSQDGVTPLNTGELFF.

The chain is built from TRBV5-5 and TRBJ1-3; D is unresolved. CDR3 length: 14 amino acids. The germline V gene encodes CDR1 SGHKS and CDR2 YYEKEE (reference sequence). V lost 0 bases and J lost 2, with 6 bases in between. DNA of the CDR3: TGTGCCAGCAGCTTGGTGGGAACTGGAAACACCATATATTTT. Amino acid sequence: CASSLVGTGNTIYF.

This clone was seen just once. The V gene is TRBV7-2, the J gene TRBJ2-3; D is undetermined. CDR3 length equals 14 residues. The germline gives CDR1 SGHTA, CDR2 FQGNSA. V lost 1 base, J lost 6 bases, and 11 bases lay in between. The CDR3 DNA is TGTGCCAGCAGCTTAGTTTTATCACAGGATACGCAGTATTTT. Its translation: CASSLVLSQDTQYF.

V gene TRBV28 combines with J gene TRBJ1-1; a weak D match, TRBD1 (5 bases). The CDR3 sequence is 14 residues long. The germline V and J ends were trimmed by 7 bases and 7 bases, with 19 bases remaining between them. CDR1 MDHEN and CDR2 SYDVKM come from the germline V gene. The CDR3 DNA sequence: TGTGCCAGCACCCGACCGGGGACTGTGGGTGAAGCTTTCTTT. This encodes CASTRPGTVGEAFF.

The chain employs TRBV11-2 and TRBJ2-1; tentatively, D is TRBD1 (6 bases). The CDR3 extends over 16 amino acids. The V gene lost 5 bases and the J gene lost 1 base, with 15 bases spanning the gap. Germline values: CDR1 SGHAT, CDR2 FQNNGV. The CDR3 DNA follows: TGTGCCAGCAGCCCCAACAGGGTAGGGTCCTACAATGAGCAGTTCTTC. It codes for CASSPNRVGSYNEQFF.

CDR3 loop: CASSGSYSGRQQFF. DNA for the CDR3: TGTGCCAGCAGTGGAAGTTATAGCGGGCGTCAGCAGTTCTTC. The V and J genes are TRBV6-1 and TRBJ2-1; 7 bases match TRBD2. Germline assignment: CDR1 MNHNS and CDR2 SASEGT. The CDR3 has 14 amino acids. With V trimmed by 4 bases and J by 11 bases, 11 bases remained unmatched.

A few counts support this clone. V is TRBV2 and J is TRBJ1-1, with D unresolved. Trimming took 7 bases from V and 2 from J, leaving 11 bases between them. The CDR3 extends over 13 amino acids. CDR1 is SNHLY, CDR2 FYNNEI, per germline. CDR3 loop: CASTRVANTEAFF. In nucleotides, the CDR3 is TGTGCCAGCACTAGGGTAGCAAACACTGAAGCTTTCTTT.

This chain links TRBV28 with TRBJ1-2; D unresolved. Per germline, CDR1 MDHEN and CDR2 SYDVKM. The CDR3 loop spans 15 amino acids. Trimming pared 2 bases from V and 0 bases from J, leaving 10 bases between. CDR3: CASSLLSRANYGYTF. As DNA, the CDR3 is TGTGCCAGCAGTTTACTTAGCCGAGCTAACTATGGCTACACCTTC.

This chain's CDR3 is CASSLSAGGDTGELFF. Written as DNA, the CDR3 is TGTGCCAGCAGCTTAAGCGCCGGAGGGGACACCGGGGAGCTGTTTTTT. V and J are TRBV7-3 and TRBJ2-2, with D maybe TRBD2 (6 bases). This CDR3 has 16 residues. Between the trimmed V and J ends, which lost 1 base and 3 bases, there was a span of 12 bases. Germline values: CDR1 SGHTA, CDR2 FQGTGA.

In DNA form, the CDR3 reads TGTGCCAGCAGTTACTCGGTAAGGGCTAGTGAAGCTTTCTTT. Protein sequence: CASSYSVRASEAFF. This sequence joins TRBV6-5 and TRBJ1-1; D gene unclear. This CDR3 is 14 amino acids long. CDR1 is MNHEY, CDR2 SVGAGI, per germline. The ends were cut back, 0 bases at V and 7 bases at J, with 12 bases in the middle.

The rearrangement joins TRBV6-5 to TRBJ2-7; TRBD2 aligns across 9 bases. Germline CDR1 MNHEY, CDR2 SVGAGI. V shed 6 bases, J shed 1 base, and the junction held 4 bases outside the gene matches. The CDR3 sequence is 14 residues long. CDR3 nucleotides: TGTGCCAGCAGGGAGCGGGAGGATTCCTACGAGCAGTACTTC. It yields the protein CASREREDSYEQYF.

V and J are TRBV5-4 and TRBJ2-5; 11 nucleotides match TRBD2. The germline CDR1 and CDR2 sequences are SGHNT and YYREEE (reference sequence). This CDR3 is 16 amino acids long. J was trimmed by 5 bases and V by 4 bases; bases with no gene match: 10. In DNA form, the CDR3 reads TGTGCCAGCAGCGCCAGACTAGCGGGACCCCTGGAGACCCAGTACTTC. It specifies CASSARLAGPLETQYF.

This chain joins TRBV9 and TRBJ2-5; 11 positions match TRBD2. The CDR3 loop spans 16 amino acids. Germline CDR1 SGDLS, CDR2 YYNGEE. V gave up 0 bases and J gave up 2 bases; unmatched junction bases: 3. The CDR3 region has the DNA TGTGCCAGCAGCGTAGGTATAGCGGGAGGGCAAGAGACCCAGTACTTC. It translates to CASSVGIAGGQETQYF.

The chain couples TRBV5-1 to TRBJ2-1, with 8 bases identical to TRBD2. The CDR3 consists of 18 residues. Germline V CDR1 and CDR2: SGHRS, YFSETQ. V gave up 4 bases and J gave up 0 bases; unmatched junction bases: 12. The CDR3 region has the DNA TGCGCCAGCAGCCCCGATGGACGCGGGAGGAGCTCCTACAATGAGCAGTTCTTC. It is translated as CASSPDGRGRSSYNEQFF.

The J gene is TRBJ2-3, the V gene TRBV10-2, with 11 bases matching TRBD2. Germline V gene data show CDR1 as WSHSY and CDR2 as SAAADI. V lost 6 bases to trimming and J lost 5 bases; unmatched junction nucleotides: 7. The CDR3 is made up of 15 amino acids. The CDR3 nucleotides read TGCGCCAGCAGCGAAACTAGCGGGAGAGGAGATACGCAGTATTTT. Amino acid sequence: CASSETSGRGDTQYF.

This clone has only one observation. The rearrangement uses TRBV28 and TRBJ2-4; no reliable D call. Germline V gene data show CDR1 as MDHEN and CDR2 as SYDVKM. Deletions cut 3 bases from V and 4 bases from J, with 13 bases between. This CDR3 is 15 amino acids long. As DNA, the CDR3 is TGTGCCAGCAGTTTTTATTTGGCCGATAAAAACATTCAGTACTTC. This gives the protein CASSFYLADKNIQYF.